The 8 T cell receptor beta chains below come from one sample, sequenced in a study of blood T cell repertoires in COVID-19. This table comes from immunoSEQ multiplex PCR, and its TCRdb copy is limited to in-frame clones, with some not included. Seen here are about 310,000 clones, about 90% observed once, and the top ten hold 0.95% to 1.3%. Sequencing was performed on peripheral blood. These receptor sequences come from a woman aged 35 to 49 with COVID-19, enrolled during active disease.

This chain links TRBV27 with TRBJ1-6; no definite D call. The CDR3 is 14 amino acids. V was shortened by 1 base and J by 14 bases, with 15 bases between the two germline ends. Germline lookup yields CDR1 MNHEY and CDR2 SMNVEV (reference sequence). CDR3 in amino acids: CASSLYPPRGALHF. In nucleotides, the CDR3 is TGTGCCAGCAGTTTATATCCGCCCCGGGGAGCCCTCCACTTT.

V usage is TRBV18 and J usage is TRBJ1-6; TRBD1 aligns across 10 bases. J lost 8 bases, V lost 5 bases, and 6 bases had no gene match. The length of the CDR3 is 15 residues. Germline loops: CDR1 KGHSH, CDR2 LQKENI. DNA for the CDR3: TGTGCCAGCTCAAAGACAGGGGGCCGAGATTCACCCCTCCACTTT. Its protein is CASSKTGGRDSPLHF.

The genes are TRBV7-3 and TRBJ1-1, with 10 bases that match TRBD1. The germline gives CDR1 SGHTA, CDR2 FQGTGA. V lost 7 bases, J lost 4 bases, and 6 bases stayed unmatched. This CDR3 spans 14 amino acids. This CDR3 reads CASTMGQGITEAFF. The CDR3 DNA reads TGTGCCAGCACCATGGGACAGGGGATCACTGAAGCTTTCTTT.

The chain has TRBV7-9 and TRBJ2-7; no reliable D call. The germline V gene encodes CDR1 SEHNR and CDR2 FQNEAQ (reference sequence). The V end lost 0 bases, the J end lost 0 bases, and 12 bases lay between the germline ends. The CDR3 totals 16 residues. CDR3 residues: CASSLALSRSSYEQYF. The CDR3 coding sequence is TGTGCCAGCAGCTTAGCGCTTTCGCGGAGCTCCTACGAGCAGTACTTC.

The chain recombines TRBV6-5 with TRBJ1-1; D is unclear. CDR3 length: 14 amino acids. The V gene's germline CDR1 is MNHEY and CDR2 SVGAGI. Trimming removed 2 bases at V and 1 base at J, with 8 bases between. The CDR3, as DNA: TGTGCCAGCAGTTACGAGCGGGGGAACACTGAAGCTTTCTTT. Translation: CASSYERGNTEAFF.

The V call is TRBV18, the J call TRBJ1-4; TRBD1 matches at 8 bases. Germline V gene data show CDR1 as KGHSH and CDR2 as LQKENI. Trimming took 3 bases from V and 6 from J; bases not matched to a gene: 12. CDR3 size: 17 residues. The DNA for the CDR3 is TGTGCCAGCTCACCTTCAAGGGGGACAGGCGAGGATGAAAAACTGTTTTTT. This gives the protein CASSPSRGTGEDEKLFF. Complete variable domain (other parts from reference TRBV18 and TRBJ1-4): NAGVMQNPRHLVRRRGQEARLRCSPMKGHSHVYWYRQLPEEGLKFMVYLQKENIIDESGMPKERFSAEFPKEGPSILRIQQVVRGDSAAYFCASSPSRGTGEDEKLFFGSGTQLSVL.

CDR3 in amino acids: CASSLMGPPLNTEAFF. The CDR3 region has the DNA TGTGCCAGCAGCTTAATGGGGCCACCTCTGAACACTGAAGCTTTCTTT. This chain connects TRBV7-3 to TRBJ1-1; TRBD1 is a possible D gene (5 bases). Trimming took off 1 base at V and 0 bases at J, with 12 bases between the two ends. This CDR3 is 16 amino acids long. Germline CDR1 and CDR2: SGHTA and FQGTGA.

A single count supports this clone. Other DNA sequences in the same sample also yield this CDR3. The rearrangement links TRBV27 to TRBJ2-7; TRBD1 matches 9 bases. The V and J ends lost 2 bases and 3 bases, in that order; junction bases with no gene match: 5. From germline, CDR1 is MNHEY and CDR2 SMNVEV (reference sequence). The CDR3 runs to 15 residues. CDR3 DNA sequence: TGTGCCAGCAGTTTAACCGGGACAGGGCTCTACGAGCAGTACTTC. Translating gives CASSLTGTGLYEQYF.